These 17 T cell receptor beta chains originate from one sample sequenced in a study of cytomegalovirus exposure and HLA in healthy donors. The PCR employed 60 Vbeta primers together with 13 Jbeta primers. Assay used: immunoSEQ multiplex PCR; TCRdb lists only in-frame clones, some missing. The sample carries 140,000 to 150,000 clones, around 78% recorded once. The specimen sequenced was PBMCs. These receptors were obtained from a man aged 35 to 55 in good health and CMV-seropositive.

J is TRBJ2-2 and V is TRBV6-1; possibly TRBD1 for D (5 bases). This CDR3 region has 15 residues. Germline V gene lookup returns CDR1 MNHNS and CDR2 SASEGT. The V gene lost 4 bases and the J gene lost 3 bases, with 12 bases spanning the gap. The CDR3 reads CASSASVGDTGELFF. DNA for the CDR3: TGTGCCAGCAGTGCTTCAGTAGGGGACACCGGGGAGCTGTTTTTT.

The CDR3: CAWSHTGELFF. In nucleotides, the CDR3 is TGTGCCTGGAGTCATACCGGGGAGCTGTTTTTT. J is TRBJ2-2 and V is TRBV30; D not certain. The CDR3 covers 11 residues. Germline CDR1 is GTSNPN and CDR2 is SVGIG (reference sequence). With 2 bases removed from V and 5 bases from J, the gap between germline ends came to 3 bases.

The gene calls are TRBV7-2 and TRBJ2-7, with a tentative D call TRBD2 (6 bases). The CDR3 totals 16 residues. Trimming cost V 5 bases and J 2 bases, with 19 bases left between them. Germline assignment: CDR1 SGHTA and CDR2 FQGNSA. CDR3 sequence (DNA): TGTGCCAGCAGCCTACGCTCAAGCGGGTTTCCCTACGAGCAGTACTTC. This encodes CASSLRSSGFPYEQYF.

J is TRBJ1-1 and V is TRBV6-5; D is possibly TRBD1 (6 bases). CDR1 MNHEY and CDR2 SVGAGI come from the germline V gene. The CDR3 sequence is 15 residues long. With 2 bases removed from V and 7 bases from J, the gap between germline ends came to 17 bases. The CDR3 DNA is TGTGCCAGCAGTTACCTGGGGCAGGGGTCAGATGAAGCTTTCTTT. Translation gives CASSYLGQGSDEAFF.

The rearrangement uses TRBV5-1 and TRBJ1-4; D not resolved. Germline CDR1 reads SGHRS; CDR2 reads YFSETQ. V lost 1 base and J 4 bases, leaving 8 bases between the germline ends. The length of the CDR3 is 14 residues. The CDR3 loop reads CASSLTVFNEKLFF. The CDR3 bases are TGCGCCAGCAGCTTGACGGTTTTTAATGAAAAACTGTTTTTT.

V and J are TRBV7-6 and TRBJ2-1; D might be TRBD1 (6 bases). V was shortened by 5 bases and J by 6 bases, with 11 bases between the two germline ends. Germline V gives CDR1 SGHVS, CDR2 FNYEAQ. The CDR3 spans 13 residues. Here the CDR3 reads CASSTPGANEQFF. In DNA form, the CDR3 reads TGTGCCAGCAGCACCCCAGGGGCCAATGAGCAGTTCTTC.

The V call is TRBV5-1, the J call TRBJ1-1; D is unresolved. In germline, CDR1 is SGHRS, CDR2 YFSETQ. This CDR3 is built from 14 residues. Trimming removed 0 bases at V and 1 base at J, with 7 bases between. CDR3 residues: CASSLAPGNTEAFF. The CDR3 DNA is TGCGCCAGCAGCTTGGCCCCAGGGAACACTGAAGCTTTCTTT.

The chain uses TRBV7-6 and TRBJ2-5, with TRBD1 as a possible D gene (6 bases). Trimming pared 2 bases from V and 2 bases from J, leaving 21 bases between. There are 18 residues in the CDR3. The V gene's germline CDR1 is SGHVS and CDR2 FNYEAQ. This chain's CDR3 is CASSLSPPMGAAQETQYF. Here the CDR3 DNA reads TGTGCCAGCAGCTTATCCCCCCCAATGGGGGCAGCTCAAGAGACCCAGTACTTC.

The chain couples TRBV7-2 to TRBJ2-2; no firm D call. The CDR3 consists of 15 residues. The V end lost 0 bases, the J end lost 6 bases, and 11 bases lay between the germline ends. Germline V gene data show CDR1 as SGHTA and CDR2 as FQGNSA. The CDR3 DNA reads as TGTGCCAGCAGCTTAGCGCAAAGAGTGTCCGGGGAGCTGTTTTTT. It is translated as CASSLAQRVSGELFF.

In the case of this clone: The junction departs from the called germline gene at one end, perhaps through a read error. The V call is TRBV7-9, the J call TRBJ2-7, with 13 bases fitting TRBD2. CDR1 is SEHNR and CDR2 is FQNEAQ in the germline V gene (reference sequence). CDR3 length: 14 residues. CDR3 sequence (DNA): TGTTCCAGCAGGACTAGCGGGAGTTCCTACGAGCAGTACTTC. Its protein is CSSRTSGSSYEQYF.

This chain joins TRBV5-4 and TRBJ1-1; 7 bases are a match to TRBD1. The trim removed 2 bases at V and 4 bases at J, leaving 11 bases unmatched. There are 16 residues in the CDR3. Looked up from germline, CDR1 is SGHNT and CDR2 is YYREEE (reference sequence). The CDR3 region has the DNA TGTGCCAGCAGCTTCCCCTGGGGCACAGGGGTCACTGAAGCTTTCTTT. This codes for CASSFPWGTGVTEAFF.

This clone turned up a few times. V is TRBV28 and J is TRBJ2-2, with TRBD2 matching over 10 bases. This CDR3 has 16 residues. Per germline, CDR1 MDHEN and CDR2 SYDVKM. The junction had 9 bases not matched to a gene; V was cut back by 3 bases and J by 8 bases. This CDR3 is CASSLELAGVLGELFF. The CDR3 DNA sequence: TGTGCCAGCAGTTTGGAGCTAGCGGGAGTTCTAGGGGAGCTGTTTTTT.

The chain couples TRBV15 to TRBJ2-4; TRBD1 aligns across 10 bases. The length of the CDR3 is 16 residues. J gave up 8 bases and V 1 base, and 8 bases lay outside the gene matches. Germline V gene data show CDR1 as LNHNV and CDR2 as YYDKDF (reference sequence). CDR3 residues: CATSRAGTGVRDIQYF. DNA for the CDR3: TGTGCCACCAGCAGAGCCGGGACAGGGGTGAGGGACATTCAGTACTTC.

The chain has TRBV6-5 and TRBJ2-1; no clear D gene. Germline V gives CDR1 MNHEY, CDR2 SVGAGI. The CDR3 totals 15 residues. V lost 7 bases and J lost 3, with 16 bases in between. The CDR3 is CASTPGSLNYNEQFF. CDR3 nucleotides: TGTGCCAGCACCCCGGGTAGCCTGAACTACAATGAGCAGTTCTTC.

The V gene is TRBV6-1, the J gene TRBJ1-5; D is possibly TRBD1 (5 bases). Germline V gives CDR1 MNHNS, CDR2 SASEGT. Trimming stripped 11 bases from V and 5 bases from J, with 16 bases between. This CDR3 has 13 amino acids. The DNA of the CDR3 is TGTGCCGGGGGGGTTTTTGGTGATCAGCCCCAGCATTTT. This sequence encodes CAGGVFGDQPQHF.

For the CDR3, the DNA is TGTGCCAGCAGCTTAAGCCTTGACAATGAGCAGTTCTTC. Its protein product is CASSLSLDNEQFF. The genes are TRBV7-9 and TRBJ2-1, with unresolved D. V was trimmed by 2 bases and J by 5 bases, leaving 7 bases between them. This CDR3 has 13 residues. Per the germline V gene, CDR1 is SEHNR and CDR2 is FQNEAQ (reference sequence).

The chain links TRBV30 to TRBJ2-4, with D perhaps TRBD2 (6 bases). This CDR3 has 12 amino acids. The germline CDR1 and CDR2 sequences are GTSNPN and SVGIG (reference sequence). Trimming removed 1 base from V and 6 bases from J, with 7 bases in between. CDR3 residues: CAWSAGVNIQYF. CDR3 nucleotide sequence: TGTGCCTGGAGTGCGGGGGTAAACATTCAGTACTTC.